Listed below are T cell receptor beta chains from one sample, sequenced in a study of blood T cell repertoires in COVID-19. Clones were read by immunoSEQ multiplex PCR, and TCRdb kept only the in-frame ones, dropping some. The sample has around 65,000 clones; roughly 81% are singletons. Source material: peripheral blood. These receptors were taken from a man aged 80 or over with acute or convalescent COVID-19. The CDR3 runs from the conserved cysteine through the conserved F or W. A D gene is named only where the DNA matches it firmly. The size of a clone is reported for some rows only, either as once, few or many, or as a class for expanded clones.

v_gene: TRBV24-1
j_gene: TRBJ1-2
d_gene: TRBD1
abundance: few
CDR3nt: TGTGCCACCAGCGATGTGGGACAGGGTGAAGGCTACACCTTC
CDR3aa: CATSDVGQGEGYTF

v_gene: TRBV19
j_gene: TRBJ2-2
d_gene: TRBD2
abundance: -
CDR3nt: TGTGCCAGTAGTGCCCTAGCGGGGTCGGGCACCGGGGAGCTGTTTTTT
CDR3aa: CASSALAGSGTGELFF

v_gene: TRBV4-3
j_gene: TRBJ2-3
d_gene: TRBD2
abundance: -
CDR3nt: TGCGCCAGCAGCCAATCCATTCTAGCGGGGTCTAGCACAGATACGCAGTATTTT
CDR3aa: CASSQSILAGSSTDTQYF

v_gene: TRBV4-1
j_gene: TRBJ1-3
d_gene: TRBD1
abundance: -
CDR3nt: TGCGCCAGCAGCCAAGGTACAGGGGTCTCTGGAAACACCATATATTTT
CDR3aa: CASSQGTGVSGNTIYF

v_gene: TRBV2
j_gene: TRBJ1-4
d_gene: -
abundance: -
CDR3nt: TGTGCCAGCAGTGAACGTATAGGAAGGAGTGAAAAACTGTTTTTT
CDR3aa: CASSERIGRSEKLFF

v_gene: TRBV5-6
j_gene: TRBJ2-3
d_gene: -
abundance: once
CDR3nt: TGTGCCAGCAGCTTGGTGCAGAGCACAGATACGCAGTATTTT
CDR3aa: CASSLVQSTDTQYF

v_gene: TRBV5-1
j_gene: TRBJ1-2
d_gene: -
abundance: many
CDR3nt: TGCGCCAGCAGCTTCGAGACAAACTATGGCTACACCTTC
CDR3aa: CASSFETNYGYTF

v_gene: TRBV4-2
j_gene: TRBJ1-5
d_gene: -
abundance: -
CDR3nt: TGTGCCAGCAGCCTATGGAGAGGGGGTAGCAATCAGCCCCAGCATTTT
CDR3aa: CASSLWRGGSNQPQHF

v_gene: TRBV5-1
j_gene: TRBJ1-1
d_gene: TRBD1
abundance: -
CDR3nt: TGCGCCAGCAGCGGGACAGTTACTGAAGCTTTCTTT
CDR3aa: CASSGTVTEAFF

v_gene: TRBV7-9
j_gene: TRBJ1-5
d_gene: TRBD1
abundance: -
CDR3nt: TGTGCCAGCAGTAAGACAGGGGCGAATCAGCCCCAGCATTTT
CDR3aa: CASSKTGANQPQHF

v_gene: TRBV7-3
j_gene: TRBJ2-5
d_gene: TRBD1
abundance: -
CDR3nt: TGTGCCAGCAGCTTACTGCGTCGGACAGGGGGCTTTTCGGAGACCCAGTACTTC
CDR3aa: CASSLLRRTGGFSETQYF

v_gene: TRBV23-1
j_gene: TRBJ2-4
d_gene: -
abundance: few
CDR3nt: TGCGCCAGCAGTCAATGGGCTGGGCGCGTGGCCAAAAACATTCAGTACTTC
CDR3aa: CASSQWAGRVAKNIQYF

v_gene: TRBV5-1
j_gene: TRBJ2-5
d_gene: TRBD2
abundance: -
CDR3nt: TGCGCCAGCAGATTAGCGGGGGGTATCCAAGAGACCCAGTACTTC
CDR3aa: CASRLAGGIQETQYF

v_gene: TRBV27
j_gene: TRBJ2-1
d_gene: TRBD2
abundance: -
CDR3nt: TGTGCCAGCGTACAGGGACTAGCGGGACGGAGTGAGCAGTTCTTC
CDR3aa: CASVQGLAGRSEQFF

v_gene: TRBV21-1
j_gene: TRBJ2-3
d_gene: -
abundance: -
CDR3nt: TGTGCCAGCAGCACCCGCGCAGCGGGGGGTACAGATACGCAGTATTTT
CDR3aa: CASSTRAAGGTDTQYF

v_gene: TRBV4-2
j_gene: TRBJ2-7
d_gene: -
abundance: -
CDR3nt: TGTGCCAGCAGCCAAGACAGGGCTTACGAGCAGTACTTC
CDR3aa: CASSQDRAYEQYF

v_gene: TRBV6-2/TRBV6-3
j_gene: TRBJ2-1
d_gene: TRBD2
abundance: -
CDR3nt: TGTGCCAGCAGTCCCCAGCGGGGGGAAGCCTACAATGAGCAGTTCTTC
CDR3aa: CASSPQRGEAYNEQFF